This T cell receptor beta chain was documented in a study of T-cell memory formation after mild COVID-19. Whole-study findings and limits: Second-wave clones with a day 37 peak had unconfirmed SARS-CoV-2 specificity.

5'RACE primed at constant segments yielded TCR alpha and TCR beta cDNA libraries bearing sample barcodes and UMIs. TCRdb recomputed calls from the 5' RACE reads with MiXCR, one row per CDR3 protein. The repertoire consists of approximately 300,000 distinct CDR3 sequences, with less than 20% occurring once and the leading ten covering around 23%. On this clonotype itself: Antigen specificity is unknown.

The TCR comes from a man aged 18-30 years who had mild COVID-19 (a few samples of this study predate the infection). Cell type and time point are not known. The sequenced material came from PBMCs or a T cell subset sorted from them (not recorded which).

The CDR3 protein is CASRRTEAVMAQHF. Written as DNA, the CDR3 is TGTGCCAGCAGAAGGACGGAGGCGGTGATGGCCCAGCATTTT. The chain links TRBV12-3 or TRBV12-4 to TRBJ1-5; D call uncertain. This CDR3 comprises 14 residues. The V gene lost 6 bases and the J gene lost 11 bases, with 20 bases spanning the gap.